This TCR beta chain was captured in a study of blood T cell repertoires in COVID-19. For the study at large: The origin of the acute and convalescent COVID-19 samples was the United States, Italy and Spain.

There are 17 residues in the CDR3. The junction had 14 bases not matched to a gene; V was cut back by 4 bases and J by 4 bases. Germline V gives CDR1 SGDLS, CDR2 YYNGEE. Original processing notes: Nucleated cell counts were estimated from reference gene primer amplification. Clones were sequenced by immunoSEQ multiplex PCR, and TCRdb holds only the in-frame ones, with some missing. D and trimming were read from the DNA, whereas the V and J calls and clone size are those reported in that table. The repertoire consists of 75,000 to 100,000 clones, with just under 90% occurring once and the leading ten covering roughly 14%.

The V and J genes are TRBV9 and TRBJ2-5, with 9 positions matching TRBD2. This receptor was identified in a human donor in a cohort sampled during active COVID-19. The source material was peripheral blood. Written as DNA, the CDR3 is TGTGCCAGCAGCTCCCGGGGGGTAGCGGGAGTCGGAGAGACCCAGTACTTC. It encodes CASSSRGVAGVGETQYF. Combining the CDR3 with reference TRBV9 and TRBJ2-5 gives the whole variable domain DSGVTQTPKHLITATGQRVTLRCSPRSGDLSVYWYQQSLDQGLQFLIQYYNGEERAKGNILERFSAQQFPDLHSELNLSSLELGDSALYFCASSSRGVAGVGETQYFGPGTRLLVL.